This is a list of T cell receptor beta chains from one sample in a study of CD8 T cells in Susac syndrome. TCRdb analysed the immunoSEQ multiplex PCR reads with MiXCR anew, one entry per CDR3 protein. The sample consists of around 170,000 distinct CDR3 sequences, about 94% of them appearing once. Sequenced material: CD4+ T cells from PBMCs. These receptor sequences come from a human donor with Susac syndrome. The CDR3 runs from the conserved cysteine through the conserved F or W. The D gene is left open where the match is weak. Expanded clones are given a class, and other clones once, few, many or no size at all.

clone_size: -; j_call: TRBJ2-2; d_call: -; v_call: TRBV24-1; cdr3_nt: TGTGCCACCAGTGCCCGAAACCAGGGCGCCGGGGAGCTGTTTTTT; cdr3_aa: CATSARNQGAGELFF
clone_size: -; j_call: TRBJ2-3; d_call: TRBD2; v_call: TRBV6-2/TRBV6-3; cdr3_nt: TGTGCCAGCAGGGGCCGGGAGCGGGGGGGCCTCGGTACGCAGTATTTT; cdr3_aa: CASRGRERGGLGTQYF
clone_size: -; j_call: TRBJ1-6; d_call: -; v_call: TRBV6-2/TRBV6-3; cdr3_nt: TGTGCCAGCAGGAACGGGAATCGGGATTCACCCCTCCACTTT; cdr3_aa: CASRNGNRDSPLHF
clone_size: -; j_call: TRBJ2-5; d_call: -; v_call: TRBV16; cdr3_nt: TGTGCCAGCAGCCCGGGACTTCCTCCGACCCAGTACTTC; cdr3_aa: CASSPGLPPTQYF
clone_size: -; j_call: TRBJ2-5; d_call: TRBD2; v_call: TRBV14; cdr3_nt: TGTGCCAGCTCGGGACTAGAGGAGACCCAGTACTTC; cdr3_aa: CASSGLEETQYF
clone_size: -; j_call: TRBJ2-7; d_call: TRBD1; v_call: TRBV7-9; cdr3_nt: TGTGCCAGCAGCCTTTCCAGGACAGGGTACGACTGGGAGCAGTACTTC; cdr3_aa: CASSLSRTGYDWEQYF
clone_size: -; j_call: TRBJ2-5; d_call: -; v_call: TRBV30; cdr3_nt: TGTGCCTGGAGTGAAGCATTTGGGACCCAGTACTTC; cdr3_aa: CAWSEAFGTQYF
clone_size: -; j_call: TRBJ1-1; d_call: -; v_call: TRBV20-1; cdr3_nt: TGCAGTGCGATCCCGTGGGGCGGGGGGCTCGGGAACACTGAAGCTTTCTTT; cdr3_aa: CSAIPWGGGLGNTEAFF
clone_size: -; j_call: TRBJ1-2; d_call: -; v_call: TRBV7-9; cdr3_nt: TGTGCCAGCAGCCCCGGGACACACAACGGCTACACCTTC; cdr3_aa: CASSPGTHNGYTF
clone_size: -; j_call: TRBJ2-7; d_call: TRBD2; v_call: TRBV30; cdr3_nt: TGTGCCTGGAGTGGGACTAGCGGGGGTTACGAGCAGTACTTC; cdr3_aa: CAWSGTSGGYEQYF
clone_size: -; j_call: TRBJ2-2; d_call: -; v_call: TRBV6-6; cdr3_nt: TGTGCCAGCAGTAAGGAGGGGGGCCGGGAGCTGTTTTTT; cdr3_aa: CASSKEGGRELFF
clone_size: -; j_call: TRBJ2-7; d_call: TRBD1; v_call: TRBV4-3; cdr3_nt: TGCGCCAGCAGCCAAGAAGGGACAGGGGTCGGAGAGCAGTACTTC; cdr3_aa: CASSQEGTGVGEQYF
clone_size: -; j_call: TRBJ1-5; d_call: TRBD1; v_call: TRBV20-1; cdr3_nt: TGCAGTGCGGCGACAGGGGACATAGGCGCTGTCAATCAGCCCCAGCATTTT; cdr3_aa: CSAATGDIGAVNQPQHF
clone_size: -; j_call: TRBJ1-1; d_call: -; v_call: TRBV10-1; cdr3_nt: TGCGCCAGCAGCCTGAGCAGGGGCACCACTGAAGCTTTCTTT; cdr3_aa: CASSLSRGTTEAFF
clone_size: -; j_call: TRBJ1-2; d_call: -; v_call: TRBV12-3/TRBV12-4; cdr3_nt: TGTGCCAGCAGTTTGGAGGGCCAGGGCGGTGGCTACACCTTC; cdr3_aa: CASSLEGQGGGYTF
clone_size: -; j_call: TRBJ1-1; d_call: -; v_call: TRBV30; cdr3_nt: TGTGCCTGGAGCTTTAAACAGCGGGGGGCACTGGAAGCTTTCTTT; cdr3_aa: CAWSFKQRGALEAFF
clone_size: -; j_call: TRBJ1-1; d_call: -; v_call: TRBV20-1; cdr3_nt: TGCAGTGCTAGTATGGACAGTGTCTCTGAAGCTTTCTTT; cdr3_aa: CSASMDSVSEAFF
clone_size: -; j_call: TRBJ2-7; d_call: -; v_call: TRBV7-3; cdr3_nt: TGTGCCAGCAGCCCCCAGGCCGGACGCTTAGGCTCCTACGAGCAGTACTTC; cdr3_aa: CASSPQAGRLGSYEQYF
clone_size: -; j_call: TRBJ2-7; d_call: -; v_call: TRBV28; cdr3_nt: TGTGCCAGCAGAGCCTCGTTGATGATCGAGCAGTACTTC; cdr3_aa: CASRASLMIEQYF
clone_size: -; j_call: TRBJ2-3; d_call: -; v_call: TRBV6-1; cdr3_nt: TGTGCCAGCAGTGAGGGCGGGGGCCGCACAGATACGCAGTATTTT; cdr3_aa: CASSEGGGRTDTQYF
clone_size: -; j_call: TRBJ2-7; d_call: -; v_call: TRBV30; cdr3_nt: TGTGCCTGGAAGCCCCTCGAATACTCCTACGAGCAGTACTTC; cdr3_aa: CAWKPLEYSYEQYF
clone_size: -; j_call: TRBJ2-3; d_call: TRBD2; v_call: TRBV11-3; cdr3_nt: TGTGCCAGCAGCTTAGGCGGGGGGAATACGCAGTATTTT; cdr3_aa: CASSLGGGNTQYF
clone_size: -; j_call: TRBJ1-2; d_call: TRBD1; v_call: TRBV27; cdr3_nt: TGTGCCAGCAGTCCGGCCAACAGGGGCCTAGGAACCTTC; cdr3_aa: CASSPANRGLGTF
clone_size: -; j_call: TRBJ2-3; d_call: TRBD2; v_call: TRBV20-1; cdr3_nt: TGCAGTGCTCCCTCCCCTAGCGGGGGGACAGATACGCAGTATTTT; cdr3_aa: CSAPSPSGGTDTQYF
clone_size: few; j_call: TRBJ2-7; d_call: -; v_call: TRBV30; cdr3_nt: TGTGCCTGGAGTGTACGGACCAAGCGGAGAGAGCAGTACTTC; cdr3_aa: CAWSVRTKRREQYF
clone_size: -; j_call: TRBJ2-6; d_call: -; v_call: TRBV7-2; cdr3_nt: TGTGCCAGCCAACCCTTTCGGGACATATACTCTGGGGCCAACGTCCTGACTTTC; cdr3_aa: CASQPFRDIYSGANVLTF